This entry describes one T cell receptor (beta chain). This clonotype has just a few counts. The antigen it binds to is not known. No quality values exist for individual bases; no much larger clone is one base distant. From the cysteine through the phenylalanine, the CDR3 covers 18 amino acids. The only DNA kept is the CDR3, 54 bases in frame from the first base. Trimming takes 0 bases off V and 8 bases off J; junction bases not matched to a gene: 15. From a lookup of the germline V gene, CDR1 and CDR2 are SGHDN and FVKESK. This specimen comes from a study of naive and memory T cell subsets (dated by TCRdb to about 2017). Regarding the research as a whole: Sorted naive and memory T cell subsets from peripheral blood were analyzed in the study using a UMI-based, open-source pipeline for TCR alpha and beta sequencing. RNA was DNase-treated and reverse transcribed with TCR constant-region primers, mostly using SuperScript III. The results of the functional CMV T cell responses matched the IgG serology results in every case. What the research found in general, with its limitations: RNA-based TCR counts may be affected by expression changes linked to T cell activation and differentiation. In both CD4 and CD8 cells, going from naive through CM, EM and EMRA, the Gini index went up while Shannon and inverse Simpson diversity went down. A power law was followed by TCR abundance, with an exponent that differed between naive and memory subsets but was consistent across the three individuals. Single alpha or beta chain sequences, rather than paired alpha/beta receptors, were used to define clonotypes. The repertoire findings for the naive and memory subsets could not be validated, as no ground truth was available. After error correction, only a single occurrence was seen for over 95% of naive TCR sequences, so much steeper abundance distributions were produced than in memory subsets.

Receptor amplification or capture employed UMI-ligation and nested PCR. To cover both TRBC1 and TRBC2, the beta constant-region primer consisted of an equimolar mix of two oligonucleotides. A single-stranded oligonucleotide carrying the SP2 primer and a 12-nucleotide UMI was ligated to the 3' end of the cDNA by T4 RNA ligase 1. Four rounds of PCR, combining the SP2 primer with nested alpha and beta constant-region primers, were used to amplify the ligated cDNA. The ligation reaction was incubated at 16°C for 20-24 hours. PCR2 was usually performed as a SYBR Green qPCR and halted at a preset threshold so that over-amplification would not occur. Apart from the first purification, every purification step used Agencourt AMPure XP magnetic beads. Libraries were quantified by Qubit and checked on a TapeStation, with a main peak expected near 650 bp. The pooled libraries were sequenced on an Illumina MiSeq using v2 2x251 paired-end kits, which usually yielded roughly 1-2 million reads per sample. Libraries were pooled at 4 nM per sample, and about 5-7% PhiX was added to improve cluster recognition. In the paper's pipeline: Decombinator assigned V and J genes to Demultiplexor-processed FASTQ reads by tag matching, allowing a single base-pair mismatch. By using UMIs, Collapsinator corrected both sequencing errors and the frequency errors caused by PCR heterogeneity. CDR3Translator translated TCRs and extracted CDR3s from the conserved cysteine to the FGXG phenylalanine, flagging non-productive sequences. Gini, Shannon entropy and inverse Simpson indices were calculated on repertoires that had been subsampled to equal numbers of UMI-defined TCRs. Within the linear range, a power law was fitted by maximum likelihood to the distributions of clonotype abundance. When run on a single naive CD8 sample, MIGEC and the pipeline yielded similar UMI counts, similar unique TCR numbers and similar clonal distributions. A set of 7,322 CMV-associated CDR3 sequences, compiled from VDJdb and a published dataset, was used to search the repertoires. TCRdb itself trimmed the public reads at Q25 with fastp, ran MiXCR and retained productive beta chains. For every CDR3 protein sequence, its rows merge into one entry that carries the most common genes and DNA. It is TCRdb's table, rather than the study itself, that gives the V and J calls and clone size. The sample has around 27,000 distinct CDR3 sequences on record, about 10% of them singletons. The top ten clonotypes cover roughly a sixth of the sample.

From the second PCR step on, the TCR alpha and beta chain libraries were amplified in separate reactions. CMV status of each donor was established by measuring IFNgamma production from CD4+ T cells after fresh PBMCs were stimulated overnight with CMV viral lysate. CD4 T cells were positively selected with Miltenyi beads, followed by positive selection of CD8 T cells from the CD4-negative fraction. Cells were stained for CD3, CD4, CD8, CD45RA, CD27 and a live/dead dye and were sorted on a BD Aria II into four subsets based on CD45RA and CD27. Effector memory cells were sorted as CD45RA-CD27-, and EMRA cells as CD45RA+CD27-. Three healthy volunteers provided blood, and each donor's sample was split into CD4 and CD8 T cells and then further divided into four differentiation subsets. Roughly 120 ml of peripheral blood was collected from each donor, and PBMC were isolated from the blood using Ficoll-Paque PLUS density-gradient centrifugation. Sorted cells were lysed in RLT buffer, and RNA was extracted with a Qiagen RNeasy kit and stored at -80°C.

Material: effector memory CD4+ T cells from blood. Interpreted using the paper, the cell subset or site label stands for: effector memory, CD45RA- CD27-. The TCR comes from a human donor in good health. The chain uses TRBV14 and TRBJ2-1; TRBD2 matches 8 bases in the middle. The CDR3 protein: CASSQESSLLAGFDEQFF. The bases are TGTGCCAGCAGCCAAGAATCTAGCCTTCTAGCGGGCTTCGATGAGCAGTTCTTC.